Listed here are 30 T cell receptor beta chains from one sample, sequenced in a study of blood T cell repertoires in COVID-19. Here immunoSEQ multiplex PCR was the method, and the copy in TCRdb shows in-frame clones only, minus some. The profile shows a few hundred thousand clones, 87% of them singletons. Sequencing was done on a sample of peripheral blood. These receptor sequences come from a man aged 18 to 30 with active or convalescent COVID-19.

The chain links TRBV6-5 to TRBJ1-5; D is unclear. The CDR3 consists of 14 residues. The germline V gene encodes CDR1 MNHEY and CDR2 SVGAGI. The CDR3, as DNA: TGTGCTACGAGGGCAGACTTTAGCAATCAGCCCCAGCATTTT. Its translation: CATRADFSNQPQHF.

V is TRBV10-3 and J is TRBJ2-7; D perhaps matches TRBD1 (5 bases). The V end was cut by 0 bases, the J end by 2 bases, with 11 bases between. The CDR3 runs 15 residues. The germline CDR1 and CDR2 sequences are ENHRY and SYGVKD. CDR3: CAISESKGSAYEQYF. The DNA for the CDR3 is TGTGCCATCAGTGAGTCGAAGGGGTCTGCCTACGAGCAGTACTTC.

The chain joins TRBV19 to TRBJ2-5, with D perhaps TRBD2 (5 bases). The CDR3 is made up of 17 amino acids. Trimming took off 7 bases at V and 5 bases at J, with 26 bases between the two ends. Germline loops: CDR1 LNHDA, CDR2 SQIVND (reference sequence). The CDR3 loop reads CASTRTLTPGKRETQYF. The CDR3 DNA follows: TGTGCCAGTACCCGAACCCTTACCCCCGGGAAAAGGGAGACCCAGTACTTC.

This chain links TRBV27 with TRBJ2-7; maybe TRBD1 (6 bases). The V end lost 5 bases, the J end lost 5 bases, and 16 bases lay between the germline ends. Per germline, CDR1 MNHEY and CDR2 SMNVEV (reference sequence). The length of the CDR3 is 14 residues. The CDR3 sequence: CASSTRGSYNEQYF. In nucleotides, the CDR3 is TGTGCCAGCAGTACAAGGGGGAGTTACAACGAGCAGTACTTC.

The V call is TRBV2, the J call TRBJ2-3, with TRBD2 matching over 10 bases. The CDR3 extends over 14 amino acids. Germline-derived CDR1 and CDR2 are SNHLY and FYNNEI. The CDR3 loop reads CASKREGVADTQYF. CDR3 DNA sequence: TGTGCTAGTAAGCGGGAGGGAGTTGCAGATACGCAGTATTTT. Looking up the rest from reference TRBV2 and TRBJ2-3 gives the full variable domain: EPEVTQTPSHQVTQMGQEVILRCVPISNHLYFYWYRQILGQKVEFLVSFYNNEISEKSEIFDDQFSVERPDGSNFTLKIRSTKLEDSAMYFCASKREGVADTQYFGPGTRLTVL.

The chain combines TRBV28 with TRBJ1-1; D might be TRBD1 (5 bases). Germline V gene lookup returns CDR1 MDHEN and CDR2 SYDVKM. This CDR3 has 15 residues. The V end lost 8 bases, the J end lost 6 bases, and 22 bases lay between the germline ends. The CDR3 sequence: CASGAAGRKTSEAFF. The DNA of the CDR3 is TGTGCCAGCGGGGCCGCCGGACGGAAAACCTCTGAAGCTTTCTTT.

This chain uses TRBV19 with TRBJ2-2; D might be TRBD2 (6 bases). Trimming pared 10 bases from V and 4 bases from J, leaving 16 bases between. CDR3 length: 14 residues. Germline-derived CDR1 and CDR2 are LNHDA and SQIVND (reference sequence). The CDR3 loop reads CATTVLEGTGELFF. The CDR3 DNA reads as TGTGCCACCACGGTGTTGGAGGGCACCGGGGAGCTGTTTTTT. Looking up the rest from reference TRBV19 and TRBJ2-2 gives the full variable domain: DGGITQSPKYLFRKEGQNVTLSCEQNLNHDAMYWYRQDPGQGLRLIYYSQIVNDFQKGDIAEGYSVSREKKESFPLTVTSAQKNPTAFYLCATTVLEGTGELFFGEGSRLTVL.

This sequence joins TRBV6-5 and TRBJ2-5, with a possible D match to TRBD1 (5 bases). The CDR3 extends over 14 amino acids. CDR1 MNHEY and CDR2 SVGAGI come from the germline V gene. Trimming stripped 4 bases from V and 2 bases from J, with 11 bases between. The DNA for the CDR3 is TGTGCCAGCAGTTGGATAGGGGCTCAAGAGACCCAGTACTTC. As protein: CASSWIGAQETQYF.

The chain combines TRBV27 with TRBJ1-1; 7 bases are shared with TRBD1. J gave up 4 bases and V 4 bases, and 6 bases lay outside the gene matches. The CDR3 length is 14 residues. Germline V lookup: CDR1 MNHEY, CDR2 SMNVEV (reference sequence). CDR3 amino acids: CASSSTGSATEAFF. The CDR3 coding sequence is TGTGCCAGCAGTTCGACAGGGTCCGCCACTGAAGCTTTCTTT.

This sequence joins TRBV5-1 and TRBJ2-7; TRBD2 aligns across 10 bases. CDR1 and CDR2 from the germline V gene are SGHRS and YFSETQ. This CDR3 region has 16 residues. The V and J ends lost 0 bases and 0 bases, in that order; junction bases with no gene match: 3. The CDR3 bases are TGCGCCAGCAGCTTGGCTCCTAGCGGGAGCTCCTACGAGCAGTACTTC. This gives the protein CASSLAPSGSSYEQYF.

The gene calls are TRBV27 and TRBJ2-1, with 12 nucleotides matching TRBD2. This CDR3 region has 15 residues. V trimming: 3 bases; J trimming: 6 bases; junction bases outside the gene matches: 3. Germline V gene data show CDR1 as MNHEY and CDR2 as SMNVEV (reference sequence). The CDR3 region has the DNA TGTGCCAGCAGTTTGGGACTAGCGGGTACCAATGAGCAGTTCTTC. Residues: CASSLGLAGTNEQFF.

The rearrangement links TRBV6-1 to TRBJ2-7; 12 nucleotides match TRBD1. The CDR3 contains 16 residues. CDR1 is MNHNS, CDR2 SASEGT, per germline. V lost 2 bases to trimming and J lost 5 bases; unmatched junction nucleotides: 7. CDR3 protein: CASSELSGTGGNEQYF. The CDR3 bases are TGTGCCAGCAGTGAATTGTCCGGGACAGGGGGCAACGAGCAGTACTTC.

This clone came up once. The gene calls are TRBV5-8 and TRBJ2-5; D might be TRBD1 (5 bases). The germline CDR1 and CDR2 sequences are SGHTS and YDEGEE. Between the trimmed V and J ends, which lost 2 bases and 5 bases, there was a span of 16 bases. The CDR3 is made up of 15 amino acids. CDR3 loop: CASSFLGVGMETQYF. In DNA form, the CDR3 reads TGTGCCAGCAGCTTCTTAGGGGTTGGAATGGAGACCCAGTACTTC.

The chain couples TRBV25-1 to TRBJ1-2, with D tentatively TRBD1 (5 bases). V was trimmed by 1 base and J by 3 bases, leaving 9 bases between them. The germline gives CDR1 MGHDK, CDR2 SYGVNS. CDR3 length equals 14 residues. CDR3 DNA: TGTGCCAGCAGTGAATCCGGGGGGTACTATGGCTACACCTTC. Translation: CASSESGGYYGYTF.

This clone came up once. V gene TRBV12-5 combines with J gene TRBJ1-2; 9 nucleotides match TRBD1. Germline values: CDR1 LGHNT, CDR2 FRNRAP. CDR3 length: 14 residues. V lost 0 bases to trimming and J lost 8 bases; unmatched junction nucleotides: 4. CDR3 nucleotides: TGTGCTAGTGGTTTGGTACCGGACAGGGGCGGCTACACCTTC. This gives the protein CASGLVPDRGGYTF.

J is TRBJ2-7 and V is TRBV6-6; D is unclear. Trimming pared 0 bases from V and 2 bases from J, leaving 14 bases between. Germline V gene lookup returns CDR1 MNHNY and CDR2 SVGAGI (reference sequence). This CDR3 spans 16 amino acids. The CDR3 loop is CASSYSKIPSPYEQYF. DNA for the CDR3: TGTGCCAGCAGTTACTCGAAAATCCCCAGTCCCTACGAGCAGTACTTC.

The chain uses TRBV28 and TRBJ1-2, with 10 positions matching TRBD1. J lost 8 bases, V lost 5 bases, and 11 bases had no gene match. This CDR3 spans 15 amino acids. The germline CDR1 and CDR2 sequences are MDHEN and SYDVKM. The CDR3 DNA sequence: TGTGCCAGCAGTCCGAGGACAGGGGGAGTGTTGGGCTACACCTTC. Translating it yields CASSPRTGGVLGYTF.

This clone was detected only a few times. The chain joins TRBV4-1 to TRBJ1-2; TRBD1 matches at 11 bases. Germline V gene sequence: CDR1 MGHRA, CDR2 YSYEKL. This CDR3 spans 18 amino acids. The V gene end was trimmed by 4 bases and the J gene end by 7 bases; junction bases not matched to a gene: 17. The CDR3 reads CASSPAPGTGGTLRGYTF. CDR3 coding DNA: TGCGCCAGCAGCCCAGCCCCAGGGACAGGGGGTACTCTCCGTGGCTACACCTTC.

For this clone: Distinct nucleotide sequences in the sample also encode this CDR3. This rearrangement joins TRBV29-1 to TRBJ1-1; D gene uncertain. Germline V lookup: CDR1 SQVTM, CDR2 ANQGSEA. CDR3 length: 12 amino acids. Trimming removed 4 bases at V and 1 base at J, with 7 bases between. CDR3 DNA sequence: TGCAGCGTTGTGCCGGGGAACACTGAAGCTTTCTTT. Its translation: CSVVPGNTEAFF.

The chain recombines TRBV5-4 with TRBJ2-7, with D possibly TRBD2 on 7 matching bases. There are 14 residues in the CDR3. Per germline, CDR1 SGHNT and CDR2 YYREEE (reference sequence). V was clipped by 4 bases and J by 0 bases, with 11 bases between them. The CDR3 here is CASSIGGASYEQYF. CDR3 nucleotide sequence: TGTGCCAGCAGCATAGGGGGGGCCTCCTACGAGCAGTACTTC.

This chain connects TRBV7-6 to TRBJ1-4; D remains ambiguous. There are 11 residues in the CDR3. In germline, CDR1 is SGHVS, CDR2 FNYEAQ. V shed 10 bases and J shed 0 bases, with 3 bases lying between them. CDR3 sequence reads: CAIATNEKLFF. The CDR3 DNA sequence: TGTGCCATAGCAACTAATGAAAAACTGTTTTTT.

This clone was seen only once. Here the CDR3 reads CASSGGQGAEAFF. DNA for the CDR3: TGTGCCAGCAGTGGGGGACAGGGGGCTGAAGCTTTCTTT. The rearrangement uses TRBV12-3 or TRBV12-4 and TRBJ1-1; 11 bases align to TRBD1. The ends lost 5 bases at V and 6 bases at J; junction bases unmatched: 2. This CDR3 has 13 amino acids.

The CDR3 protein is CASSPPGLNEQFF. The CDR3, as DNA: TGTGCCAGCAGCCCCCCCGGTCTGAATGAGCAGTTCTTC. The chain has TRBV7-3 and TRBJ2-1, with D unclear. Germline lookup yields CDR1 SGHTA and CDR2 FQGTGA. The ends were cut back, 5 bases at V and 7 bases at J, with 12 bases in the middle. The CDR3 totals 13 residues.

The chain uses TRBV18 and TRBJ2-1, with no clear D. The CDR3 spans 17 residues. The germline V gene has CDR1 KGHSH and CDR2 LQKENI. V lost 6 bases to trimming and J lost 0 bases, with 18 bases between them. CDR3 coding DNA: TGTGCCAGCTCCCAACTAACTGACCTGAGCTCCTACAATGAGCAGTTCTTC. Protein: CASSQLTDLSSYNEQFF.

The rearrangement uses TRBV9 and TRBJ2-1; 14 nucleotides align to TRBD2. CDR1 and CDR2 from the germline V gene are SGDLS and YYNGEE. The CDR3 has 16 amino acids. Trimming removed 3 bases from V and 1 base from J; junction bases left unmatched: 0. The CDR3 nucleotides read TGTGCCAGCAGCGGGACTAGCGGGGGGTCCTACAATGAGCAGTTCTTC. This encodes CASSGTSGGSYNEQFF. The variable domain in full, with the rest retrieved from reference TRBV9 and TRBJ2-1, is DSGVTQTPKHLITATGQRVTLRCSPRSGDLSVYWYQQSLDQGLQFLIQYYNGEERAKGNILERFSAQQFPDLHSELNLSSLELGDSALYFCASSGTSGGSYNEQFFGPGTRLTVL.

J is TRBJ2-1 and V is TRBV3-1 (or the pseudogene TRBV3-2), with TRBD1 identical over 9 bases. This CDR3 region has 16 residues. V dropped 5 bases and J dropped 5; count of bases not matched to a gene: 10. Germline V gene sequence: CDR1 LGHDT, CDR2 YNNKEL (reference sequence). CDR3 in amino acids: CASSRTGAKQNNEQFF. As DNA, the CDR3 is TGTGCCAGCAGCAGGACAGGGGCGAAGCAAAACAATGAGCAGTTCTTC.

The chain is built from TRBV4-3 and TRBJ2-7, with TRBD2 matching 10 bases. V gave up 6 bases and J gave up 3 bases; unmatched junction bases: 8. In germline, CDR1 is LGHNA, CDR2 YSLEER. CDR3 size: 15 residues. The CDR3 sequence: CASRAERGGGYEQYF. CDR3 coding DNA: TGCGCCAGCAGGGCCGAGCGGGGGGGCGGCTACGAGCAGTACTTC.

CDR3 coding DNA: TGTGCCAGCAGCGCGACAATACCGGGACAGCACTCCCCTAACTATGGCTACACCTTC. This codes for CASSATIPGQHSPNYGYTF. The genes are TRBV9 and TRBJ1-2, with 7 bases fitting TRBD1. Per the germline V gene, CDR1 is SGDLS and CDR2 is YYNGEE. The CDR3 spans 19 residues. V shed 3 bases, J shed 0 bases, and the junction held 17 bases outside the gene matches.

The chain is built from TRBV5-1 and TRBJ1-5, with a weak D call TRBD1 (6 bases). Germline assignment: CDR1 SGHRS and CDR2 YFSETQ. V was trimmed by 0 bases and J by 6 bases, leaving 10 bases between them. This CDR3 is built from 14 residues. The CDR3 sequence is CASSLGDKGQPQHF. Written as DNA, the CDR3 is TGCGCCAGCAGCTTGGGGGACAAGGGTCAGCCCCAGCATTTT.

This clone was picked up many times. The sample contains more than one DNA sequence encoding this CDR3. J is TRBJ1-6 and V is TRBV10-3; no reliable D call. CDR3 length: 15 amino acids. Germline values: CDR1 ENHRY, CDR2 SYGVKD. V dropped 3 bases and J dropped 0 bases, with 6 bases sitting between them. CDR3 bases: TGTGCCATCAGTGAAGAGGGCTCCTATAATTCACCCCTCCACTTT. Its translation: CAISEEGSYNSPLHF.